Each of the 12 T cell receptor beta chains below was sequenced from the same sample in a study of response to subunit inactivated influenza vaccine. TCRdb passed the RT-PCR reads through MiXCR, listing each CDR3 protein once. Of roughly 790,000 distinct CDR3 sequences detected, about 20% appear once; the ten largest clones hold roughly a tenth. Here the sequenced sample was PBMCs from blood, taken more than 4 days after vaccination. The receptors stem from a man in his fifties who received an inactivated influenza vaccine.

This rearrangement joins TRBV20-1 to TRBJ2-2; TRBD1 matches 8 bases. Germline trimming cut 6 bases from V and 4 bases from J; bases unmatched to any gene: 7. Germline V gives CDR1 DFQATT, CDR2 SNEGSKA (reference sequence). The CDR3 contains 14 residues. The CDR3 loop reads CSAPGQGGTGELFF. The CDR3 coding sequence is TGCAGTGCCCCCGGACAGGGAGGCACCGGGGAGCTGTTTTTT.

This clonotype was recorded a few times. V usage is TRBV7-9 and J usage is TRBJ2-7; D gene uncertain. The CDR3 has 14 amino acids. Germline CDR1 SEHNR, CDR2 FQNEAQ (reference sequence). V was trimmed by 1 base and J by 3 bases, leaving 10 bases between them. For the CDR3, the DNA is TGTGCCAGCAGCTTAGGTACCCGGCTCTACGAGCAGTACTTC. Translated, it gives CASSLGTRLYEQYF.

The genes are TRBV4-2 and TRBJ2-7; TRBD1 agrees at 9 bases. From germline, CDR1 is LGHNA and CDR2 YNFKEQ. J gave up 6 bases and V 1 base, and 1 base lay outside the gene matches. This CDR3 region has 13 residues. The CDR3 is CASSQADRGEQYF. CDR3 DNA sequence: TGTGCCAGCAGCCAAGCGGACAGGGGCGAGCAGTACTTC.

This chain links TRBV7-9 with TRBJ1-2; maybe TRBD1 (6 bases). The CDR3 is 14 residues long. V shed 1 base and J shed 6 bases, with 12 bases lying between them. CDR1 and CDR2 (germline): SEHNR, FQNEAQ (reference sequence). CDR3 residues: CASSLVGTTDGYTF. In DNA, the CDR3 is TGTGCCAGCAGCTTAGTAGGGACAACGGATGGCTACACCTTC.

This clonotype was seen a handful of times. This sequence joins TRBV7-9 and TRBJ2-7; maybe TRBD2 (6 bases). CDR1 SEHNR and CDR2 FQNEAQ come from the germline V gene (reference sequence). This CDR3 comprises 15 residues. Trimming removed 3 bases at V and 5 bases at J, with 17 bases between. Here the CDR3 DNA reads TGTGCCAGCAGCTTCCCCCGGGACGGGAGAGACGAGCAGTACTTC. Its protein is CASSFPRDGRDEQYF.

The V gene is TRBV7-2, the J gene TRBJ2-7; 7 nucleotides match TRBD2. The CDR3 has 17 residues. CDR1 is SGHTA, CDR2 FQGNSA, per germline. The V gene end was trimmed by 1 base and the J gene end by 2 bases; junction bases not matched to a gene: 11. In DNA form, the CDR3 reads TGTGCCAGCAGCTTAGGGAGTCGTTCAGCGGGAACCTACGAGCAGTACTTC. It translates to CASSLGSRSAGTYEQYF.

In nucleotides, the CDR3 is TGTGCCAGCAGTCCCGGACTAGCGGGAGTCGGTGAGACCCAGTACTTC. Translating it yields CASSPGLAGVGETQYF. The rearrangement joins TRBV28 to TRBJ2-5, with 13 bases lining up with TRBD2. The CDR3 spans 16 residues. In germline, CDR1 is MDHEN, CDR2 SYDVKM. Trimming took 5 bases from V and 5 from J; bases not matched to a gene: 8.

This clonotype was counted a few times. V and J are TRBV3-1 and TRBJ2-7; 13 nucleotides match TRBD2. With V trimmed by 5 bases and J by 0 bases, 10 bases remained unmatched. The CDR3 spans 18 residues. In germline, CDR1 is LGHDT, CDR2 YNNKEL (reference sequence). The CDR3, as DNA: TGTGCCAGCAGCTCCACCGGGACTAGCGGGGTCTACTCCTACGAGCAGTACTTC. Its protein product is CASSSTGTSGVYSYEQYF.

This chain links TRBV6-2 or TRBV6-3 with TRBJ2-2; D is uncertain. This CDR3 is built from 12 residues. The germline V and J ends were trimmed by 4 bases and 4 bases, with 4 bases remaining between them. Germline V gene data show CDR1 as MNHEY and CDR2 as SVGEGT. The CDR3 reads CASSWLTGELFF. The CDR3 bases are TGTGCCAGCAGTTGGCTCACCGGGGAGCTGTTTTTT.

This clonotype was recorded at least ten times. The chain links TRBV20-1 to TRBJ2-7, with 8 bases matching TRBD2. After removal of 7 bases from V and 5 bases from J, the junction contained 4 bases not matched to a gene. The CDR3 totals 11 residues. Looked up from germline, CDR1 is DFQATT and CDR2 is SNEGSKA (reference sequence). CDR3 DNA: TGCAGTGTCAGCGGGAGTGACGAGCAGTACTTC. It is translated as CSVSGSDEQYF.

This chain joins TRBV23-1 and TRBJ2-1; the match to TRBD2 covers 15 bases. TRBV23-1 is classed as an ORF, of uncertain function. After removal of 5 bases from V and 0 bases from J, the junction contained 14 bases not matched to a gene. This CDR3 region has 21 residues. Here the CDR3 reads CASSSKRSGLAGGDSYNEQFF. CDR3 nucleotide sequence: TGCGCCAGCAGTTCTAAAAGGAGCGGACTAGCGGGAGGGGACTCCTACAATGAGCAGTTCTTC.

The rearrangement links TRBV20-1 to TRBJ1-4; D is ambiguous. Germline V gene sequence: CDR1 DFQATT, CDR2 SNEGSKA (reference sequence). The CDR3 sequence is 16 residues long. Trimming stripped 6 bases from V and 0 bases from J, with 17 bases between. The CDR3 region has the DNA TGCAGTGCCCCTCGGGCAGGACTTTCAACTAATGAAAAACTGTTTTTT. Protein sequence: CSAPRAGLSTNEKLFF.